This T cell receptor (beta chain) was identified during a study of control samples from healthy donors and cancer patients. The assay was immunoSEQ multiplex PCR, and TCRdb's table has in-frame clones only and misses some. In the table there are about 160,000 clones, roughly 92% of which are singletons. CDR1 and CDR2 (germline): LNHNV, YYDKDF (reference sequence). V was shortened by 0 bases and J by 7 bases, with 15 bases between the two germline ends. The CDR3 runs to 15 residues. This TCR was sampled from a woman in her twenties or thirties in good health. Sequenced input: blood. The V call is TRBV15, the J call TRBJ1-2; D is unresolved. CDR3 sequence reads: CATSREGGRLGGYTF. The CDR3 nucleotides are TGTGCCACCAGCAGAGAAGGTGGCAGGCTGGGTGGCTACACCTTC.